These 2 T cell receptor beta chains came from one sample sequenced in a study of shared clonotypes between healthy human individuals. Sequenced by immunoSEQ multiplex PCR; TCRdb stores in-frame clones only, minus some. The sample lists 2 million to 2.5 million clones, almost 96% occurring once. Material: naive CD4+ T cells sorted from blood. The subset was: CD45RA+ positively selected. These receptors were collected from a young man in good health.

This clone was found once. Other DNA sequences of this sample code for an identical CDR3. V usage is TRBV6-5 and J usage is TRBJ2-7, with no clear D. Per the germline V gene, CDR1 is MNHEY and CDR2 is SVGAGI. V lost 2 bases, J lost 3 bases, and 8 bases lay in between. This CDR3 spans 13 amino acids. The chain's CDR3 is CASSYSRFYEQYF. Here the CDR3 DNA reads TGTGCCAGCAGTTACAGCCGGTTCTACGAGCAGTACTTC.

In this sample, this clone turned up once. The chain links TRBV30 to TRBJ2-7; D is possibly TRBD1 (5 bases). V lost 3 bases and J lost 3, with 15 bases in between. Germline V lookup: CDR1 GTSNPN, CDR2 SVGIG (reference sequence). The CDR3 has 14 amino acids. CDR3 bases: TGTGCCTGGAGCCGAGACAGTGGAAGCTACGAGCAGTACTTC. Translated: CAWSRDSGSYEQYF.